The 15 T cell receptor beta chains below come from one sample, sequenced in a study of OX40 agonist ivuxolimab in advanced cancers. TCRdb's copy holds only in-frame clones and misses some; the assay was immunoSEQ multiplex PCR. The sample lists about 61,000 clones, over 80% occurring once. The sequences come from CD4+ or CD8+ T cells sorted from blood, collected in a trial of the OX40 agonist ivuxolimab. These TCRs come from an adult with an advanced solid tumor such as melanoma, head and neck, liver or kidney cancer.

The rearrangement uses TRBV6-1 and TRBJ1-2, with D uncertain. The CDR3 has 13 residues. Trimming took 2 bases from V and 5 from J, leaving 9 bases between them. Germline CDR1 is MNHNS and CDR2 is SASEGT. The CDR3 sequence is CASSENRLYGYTF. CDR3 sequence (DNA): TGTGCCAGCAGTGAAAACAGATTGTATGGCTACACCTTC.

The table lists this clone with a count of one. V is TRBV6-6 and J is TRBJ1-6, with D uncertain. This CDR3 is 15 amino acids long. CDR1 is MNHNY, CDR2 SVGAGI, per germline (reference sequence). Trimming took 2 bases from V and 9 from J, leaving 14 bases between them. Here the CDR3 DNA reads TGTGCCAGCAGTTACCAGTTGGGGTCCGGTTCACCCCTCCACTTT. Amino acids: CASSYQLGSGSPLHF.

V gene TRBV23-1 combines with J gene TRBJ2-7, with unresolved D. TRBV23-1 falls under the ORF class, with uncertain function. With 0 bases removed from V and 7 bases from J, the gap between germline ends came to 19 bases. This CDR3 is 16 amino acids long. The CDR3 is CASSQSKHRSTREQYF. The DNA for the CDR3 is TGCGCCAGCAGTCAATCGAAACACCGCTCCACACGGGAGCAGTACTTC.

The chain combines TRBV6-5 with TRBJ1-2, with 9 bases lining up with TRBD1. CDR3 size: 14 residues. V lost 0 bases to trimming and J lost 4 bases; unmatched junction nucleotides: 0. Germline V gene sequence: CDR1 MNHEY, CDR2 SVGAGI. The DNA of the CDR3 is TGTGCCAGCAGTTACTCGACAGGGGGCTATGGCTACACCTTC. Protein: CASSYSTGGYGYTF.

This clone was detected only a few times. The CDR3 DNA reads TGTGCCAGCAGCTCGAATAGAGATACGCAGTATTTT. This sequence encodes CASSSNRDTQYF. The genes are TRBV7-9 and TRBJ2-3, with unresolved D. The CDR3 totals 12 residues. The germline V gene encodes CDR1 SEHNR and CDR2 FQNEAQ (reference sequence). Trimming took off 4 bases at V and 5 bases at J, with 7 bases between the two ends. The whole variable domain, remainder taken from reference TRBV7-9 and TRBJ2-3, is DTGVSQNPRHKITKRGQNVTFRCDPISEHNRLYWYRQTLGQGPEFLTYFQNEAQLEKSRLLSDRFSAERPKGSFSTLEIQRTEQGDSAMYLCASSSNRDTQYFGPGTRLTVL.

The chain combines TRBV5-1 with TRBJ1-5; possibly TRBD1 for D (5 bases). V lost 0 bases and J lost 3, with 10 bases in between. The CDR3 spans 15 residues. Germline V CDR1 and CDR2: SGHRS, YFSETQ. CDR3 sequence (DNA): TGCGCCAGCAGCTTGGGACAGTCGCCCAATCAGCCCCAGCATTTT. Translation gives CASSLGQSPNQPQHF.

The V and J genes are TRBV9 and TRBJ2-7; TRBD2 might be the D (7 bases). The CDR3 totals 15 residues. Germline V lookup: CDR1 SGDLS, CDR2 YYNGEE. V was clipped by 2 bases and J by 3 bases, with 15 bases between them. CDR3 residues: CASSVGPGGLYEQYF. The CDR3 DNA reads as TGTGCCAGCAGCGTTGGGCCGGGGGGCCTCTACGAGCAGTACTTC. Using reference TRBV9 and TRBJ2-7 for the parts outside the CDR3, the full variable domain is DSGVTQTPKHLITATGQRVTLRCSPRSGDLSVYWYQQSLDQGLQFLIQYYNGEERAKGNILERFSAQQFPDLHSELNLSSLELGDSALYFCASSVGPGGLYEQYFGPGTRLTVT.

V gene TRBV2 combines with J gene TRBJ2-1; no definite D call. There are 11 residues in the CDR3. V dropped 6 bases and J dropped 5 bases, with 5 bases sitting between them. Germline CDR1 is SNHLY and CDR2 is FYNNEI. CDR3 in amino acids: CASSYNNEQFF. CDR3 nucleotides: TGTGCCAGCAGCTACAACAATGAGCAGTTCTTC.

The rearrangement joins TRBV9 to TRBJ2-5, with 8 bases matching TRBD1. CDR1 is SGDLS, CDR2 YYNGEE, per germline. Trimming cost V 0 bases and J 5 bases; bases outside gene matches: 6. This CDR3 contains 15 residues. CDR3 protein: CASSVGAGGRETQYF. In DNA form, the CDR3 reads TGTGCCAGCAGCGTAGGGGCAGGGGGCCGGGAGACCCAGTACTTC.

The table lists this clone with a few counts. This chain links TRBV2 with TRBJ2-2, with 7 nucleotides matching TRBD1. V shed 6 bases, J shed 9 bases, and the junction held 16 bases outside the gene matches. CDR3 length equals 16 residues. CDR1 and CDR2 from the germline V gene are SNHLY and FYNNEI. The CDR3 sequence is CASSLTTGANGRELFF. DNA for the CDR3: TGTGCCAGCAGCCTCACAACAGGGGCGAATGGACGGGAGCTGTTTTTT. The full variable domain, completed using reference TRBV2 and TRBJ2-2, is EPEVTQTPSHQVTQMGQEVILRCVPISNHLYFYWYRQILGQKVEFLVSFYNNEISEKSEIFDDQFSVERPDGSNFTLKIRSTKLEDSAMYFCASSLTTGANGRELFFGEGSRLTVL.

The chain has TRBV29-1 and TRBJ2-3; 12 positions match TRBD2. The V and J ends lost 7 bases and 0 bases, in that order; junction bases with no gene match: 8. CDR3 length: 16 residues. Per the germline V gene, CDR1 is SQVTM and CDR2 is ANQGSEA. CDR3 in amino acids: CSAPGLAGSSTDTQYF. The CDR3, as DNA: TGCAGCGCCCCGGGACTAGCGGGCTCTAGCACAGATACGCAGTATTTT.

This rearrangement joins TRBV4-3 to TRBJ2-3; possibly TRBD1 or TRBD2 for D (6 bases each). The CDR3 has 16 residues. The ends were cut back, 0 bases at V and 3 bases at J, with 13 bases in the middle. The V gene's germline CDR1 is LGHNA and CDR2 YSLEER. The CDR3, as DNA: TGCGCCAGCAGCCAAGATTCGGGGGCCAGGACAGATACGCAGTATTTT. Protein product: CASSQDSGARTDTQYF.

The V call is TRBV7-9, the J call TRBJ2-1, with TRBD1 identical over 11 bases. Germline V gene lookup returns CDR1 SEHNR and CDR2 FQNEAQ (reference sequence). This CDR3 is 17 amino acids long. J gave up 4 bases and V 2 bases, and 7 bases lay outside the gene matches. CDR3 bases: TGTGCCAGCAGCTTATATCTCGGACAGGGGGCTTACAATGAGCAGTTCTTC. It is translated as CASSLYLGQGAYNEQFF.

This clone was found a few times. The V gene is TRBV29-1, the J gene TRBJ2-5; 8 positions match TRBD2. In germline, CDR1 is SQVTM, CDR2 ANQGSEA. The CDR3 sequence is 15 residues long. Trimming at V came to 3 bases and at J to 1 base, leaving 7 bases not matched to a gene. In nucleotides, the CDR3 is TGCAGCGTTGAGCTGGGCGGGGGGTTCCAAGAGACCCAGTACTTC. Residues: CSVELGGGFQETQYF.

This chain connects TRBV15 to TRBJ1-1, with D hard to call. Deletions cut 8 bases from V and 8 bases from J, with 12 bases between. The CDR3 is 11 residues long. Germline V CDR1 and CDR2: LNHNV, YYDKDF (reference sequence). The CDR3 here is CATRHDFEAFF. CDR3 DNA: TGTGCCACCCGACACGATTTCGAAGCTTTCTTT. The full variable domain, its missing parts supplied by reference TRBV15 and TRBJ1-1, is DAMVIQNPRYQVTQFGKPVTLSCSQTLNHNVMYWYQQKSSQAPKLLFHYYDKDFNNEADTPDNFQSRRPNTSFCFLDIRSPGLGDTAMYLCATRHDFEAFFGQGTRLTVV.